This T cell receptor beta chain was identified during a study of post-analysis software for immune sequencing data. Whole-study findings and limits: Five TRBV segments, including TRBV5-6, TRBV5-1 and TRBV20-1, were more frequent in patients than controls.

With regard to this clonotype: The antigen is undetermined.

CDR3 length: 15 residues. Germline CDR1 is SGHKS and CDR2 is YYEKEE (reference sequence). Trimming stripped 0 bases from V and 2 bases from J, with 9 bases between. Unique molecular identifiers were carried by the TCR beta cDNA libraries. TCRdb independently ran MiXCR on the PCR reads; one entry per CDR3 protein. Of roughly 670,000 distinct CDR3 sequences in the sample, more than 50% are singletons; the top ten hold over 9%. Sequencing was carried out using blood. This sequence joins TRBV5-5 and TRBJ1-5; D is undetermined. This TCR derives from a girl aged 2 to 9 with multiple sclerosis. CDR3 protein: CASSLVPLGNQPQHF. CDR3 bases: TGTGCCAGCAGCTTGGTCCCGTTAGGCAATCAGCCCCAGCATTTT.